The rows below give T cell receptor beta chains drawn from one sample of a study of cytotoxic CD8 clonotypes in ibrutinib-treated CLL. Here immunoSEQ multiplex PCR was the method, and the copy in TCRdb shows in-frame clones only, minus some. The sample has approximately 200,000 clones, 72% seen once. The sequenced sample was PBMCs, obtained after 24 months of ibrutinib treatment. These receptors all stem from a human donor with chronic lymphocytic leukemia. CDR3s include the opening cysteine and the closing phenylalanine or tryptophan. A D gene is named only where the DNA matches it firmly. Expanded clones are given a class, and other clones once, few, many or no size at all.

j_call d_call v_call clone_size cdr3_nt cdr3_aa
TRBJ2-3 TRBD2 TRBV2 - TGTGCCAGCAGCGACGGGACTAGCGGGAGCACAGATACGCAGTATTTT CASSDGTSGSTDTQYF
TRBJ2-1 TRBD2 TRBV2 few TGTGCCAGCAGGCGGGCTAGCGGGAGGGCGGGCTACAATGAGCAGTTCTTC CASRRASGRAGYNEQFF
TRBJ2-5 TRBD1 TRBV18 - TGTGCCAGCTCACCCGGGACAGGGGAGACCCAGTACTTC CASSPGTGETQYF
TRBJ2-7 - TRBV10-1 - TGCGCCAGCAGTGTTGTCCCCTACGAGCAGTACTTC CASSVVPYEQYF
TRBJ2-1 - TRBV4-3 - TGCGCCAGCAGCCAAGAACGTCGGGGCAATGAGCAGTTCTTC CASSQERRGNEQFF
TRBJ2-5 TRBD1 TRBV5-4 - TGTGCCAGCAGCATGGGACAGGGGGCAGGAGAGACCCAGTACTTC CASSMGQGAGETQYF
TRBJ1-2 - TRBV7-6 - TGTGCCAGCAGCTTAGTTCCAGGGGAAGGCTACACCTTC CASSLVPGEGYTF
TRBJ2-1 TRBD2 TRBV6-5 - TGTGCCAGCAGTTATGTTATAGCGGGAGATGAGCAGTTCTTC CASSYVIAGDEQFF
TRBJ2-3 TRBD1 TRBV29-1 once TGCAGCGTTGAAGCAACAAGGACAGGGGTGGGCACAGATACGCAGTATTTT CSVEATRTGVGTDTQYF
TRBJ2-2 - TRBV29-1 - TGCAGCGTTATCGACTCGGTGGACACCGGGGAGCTGTTTTTT CSVIDSVDTGELFF
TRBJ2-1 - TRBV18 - TGTGCCAGCTCACCAGAGCGGAGCTCCTACAATGAGCAGTTCTTC CASSPERSSYNEQFF
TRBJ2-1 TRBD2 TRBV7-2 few TGTGCCAGCACCCGGGGGGGGAGGGTTGGCAATGAGCAGTTCTTC CASTRGGRVGNEQFF
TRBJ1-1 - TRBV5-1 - TGCGCCAGCAGCTTGGGAGTGGCGGAAAACACTGAAGCTTTCTTT CASSLGVAENTEAFF
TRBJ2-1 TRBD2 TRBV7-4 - TGTGCCAGCAGCTTTTCCCGGACTAGCGGGATATACAATGAGCAGTTCTTC CASSFSRTSGIYNEQFF
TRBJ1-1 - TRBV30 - TGTGCCTGGAGTTTAGGGGTACTGAACACTGAAGCTTTCTTT CAWSLGVLNTEAFF
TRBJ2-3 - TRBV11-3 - TGTGCCAGCAGCTTAGAGAGAAGGGATACGCAGTATTTT CASSLERRDTQYF
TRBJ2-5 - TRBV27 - TGTGCCAGCAGTTTCTATGGGTTCGAGACCCAGTACTTC CASSFYGFETQYF
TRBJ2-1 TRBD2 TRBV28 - TGTGCCAGCAGTTTACTAGCGGGAGGCTACTACAATGAGCAGTTCTTC CASSLLAGGYYNEQFF
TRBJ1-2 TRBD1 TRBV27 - TGTGCCAGCAGTTTCGACAGGGGAGAGGGAATTCACTTTGGCTACACCTTC CASSFDRGEGIHFGYTF